This passage covers 8 T cell receptor beta chains from one sample sequenced in a study of CD8 T cells in Susac syndrome. With random hexamers, 0.5 to 1 ug RNA was reverse transcribed. Via MiXCR, TCRdb re-called the immunoSEQ multiplex PCR reads, giving one row per CDR3 protein. The sample consists of about 200,000 distinct CDR3 sequences, 90% to 95% of them appearing once. Sequencing was performed on CD4+ T cells from PBMCs. The receptor set was obtained from a human donor with multiple sclerosis.

CDR3 residues: CASSDYGYTF. As DNA, the CDR3 is TGTGCCAGCAGTGATTATGGCTACACCTTC. J is TRBJ1-2 and V is TRBV6-1; D not resolved. Germline CDR1 MNHNS, CDR2 SASEGT. The CDR3 has 10 amino acids. The ends were cut back, 3 bases at V and 5 bases at J, with 1 base in the middle.

V and J are TRBV20-1 and TRBJ2-7; D is uncertain. There are 12 residues in the CDR3. The V end was cut by 0 bases, the J end by 7 bases, with 10 bases between. Per the germline V gene, CDR1 is DFQATT and CDR2 is SNEGSKA (reference sequence). The CDR3 region is CSAREGVWEQYF. As DNA, the CDR3 is TGCAGTGCTAGAGAGGGTGTGTGGGAGCAGTACTTC.

V is TRBV4-1 and J is TRBJ1-2, with no clear D. There are 12 residues in the CDR3. The V gene lost 0 bases and the J gene lost 9 bases, with 8 bases spanning the gap. Germline assignment: CDR1 MGHRA and CDR2 YSYEKL. CDR3 DNA: TGCGCCAGCAGCCAAGAGAGGAGGAGCTACACCTTC. It translates to CASSQERRSYTF.

The genes are TRBV27 and TRBJ2-5; TRBD2 is a possible D gene (6 bases). The germline CDR1 and CDR2 sequences are MNHEY and SMNVEV (reference sequence). The CDR3 contains 15 residues. V was clipped by 4 bases and J by 4 bases, with 16 bases between them. CDR3 sequence reads: CASSSPQAGRETQYF. CDR3 nucleotides: TGTGCCAGCAGTTCCCCCCAGGCGGGGCGAGAGACCCAGTACTTC.

The genes are TRBV27 and TRBJ1-1; TRBD1 is a possible D gene (5 bases). Per the germline V gene, CDR1 is MNHEY and CDR2 is SMNVEV (reference sequence). Trimming cost V 5 bases and J 2 bases, with 6 bases left between them. The CDR3 length is 12 residues. Written as DNA, the CDR3 is TGTGCCAGCAGTGGACAAAACACTGAAGCTTTCTTT. Translating gives CASSGQNTEAFF.

The CDR3 sequence: CSAKDRALGYTF. The CDR3 nucleotides are TGCAGTGCCAAGGACAGGGCTTTAGGCTACACCTTC. The chain links TRBV20-1 to TRBJ1-2, with 8 bases matching TRBD1. With V trimmed by 6 bases and J by 8 bases, 8 bases remained unmatched. This CDR3 contains 12 residues. Germline CDR1 DFQATT, CDR2 SNEGSKA (reference sequence).

The CDR3, as DNA: TGCAGTGCTCAACGTCTGGATACGCAGTATTTT. It translates to CSAQRLDTQYF. The chain combines TRBV20-1 with TRBJ2-3; no clear D gene. Looked up from germline, CDR1 is DFQATT and CDR2 is SNEGSKA (reference sequence). The CDR3 consists of 11 residues. V was cut by 5 bases and J by 6 bases, with 9 bases left in between.

The rearrangement uses TRBV14 and TRBJ2-1; D gene uncertain. CDR1 and CDR2 (germline): SGHDN, FVKESK. The CDR3 runs 14 residues. Trimming took 2 bases from V and 13 from J, leaving 18 bases between them. The CDR3 DNA reads TGTGCCAGCAGCCAAAGGGTCAGCCAGGCTTTACAGTTCTTC. Translation gives CASSQRVSQALQFF.